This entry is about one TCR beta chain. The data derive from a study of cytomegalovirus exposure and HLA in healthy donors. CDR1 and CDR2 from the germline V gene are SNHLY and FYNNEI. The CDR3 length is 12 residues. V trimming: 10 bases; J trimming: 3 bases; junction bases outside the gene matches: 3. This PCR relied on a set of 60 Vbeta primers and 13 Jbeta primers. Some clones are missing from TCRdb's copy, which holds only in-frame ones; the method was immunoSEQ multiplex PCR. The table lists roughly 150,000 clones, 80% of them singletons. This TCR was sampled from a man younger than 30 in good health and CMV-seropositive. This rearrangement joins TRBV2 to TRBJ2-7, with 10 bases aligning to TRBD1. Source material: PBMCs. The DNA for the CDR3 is TGTGCCACCCGGACAGGGGGCTACGAGCAGTACTTC. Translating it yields CATRTGGYEQYF.